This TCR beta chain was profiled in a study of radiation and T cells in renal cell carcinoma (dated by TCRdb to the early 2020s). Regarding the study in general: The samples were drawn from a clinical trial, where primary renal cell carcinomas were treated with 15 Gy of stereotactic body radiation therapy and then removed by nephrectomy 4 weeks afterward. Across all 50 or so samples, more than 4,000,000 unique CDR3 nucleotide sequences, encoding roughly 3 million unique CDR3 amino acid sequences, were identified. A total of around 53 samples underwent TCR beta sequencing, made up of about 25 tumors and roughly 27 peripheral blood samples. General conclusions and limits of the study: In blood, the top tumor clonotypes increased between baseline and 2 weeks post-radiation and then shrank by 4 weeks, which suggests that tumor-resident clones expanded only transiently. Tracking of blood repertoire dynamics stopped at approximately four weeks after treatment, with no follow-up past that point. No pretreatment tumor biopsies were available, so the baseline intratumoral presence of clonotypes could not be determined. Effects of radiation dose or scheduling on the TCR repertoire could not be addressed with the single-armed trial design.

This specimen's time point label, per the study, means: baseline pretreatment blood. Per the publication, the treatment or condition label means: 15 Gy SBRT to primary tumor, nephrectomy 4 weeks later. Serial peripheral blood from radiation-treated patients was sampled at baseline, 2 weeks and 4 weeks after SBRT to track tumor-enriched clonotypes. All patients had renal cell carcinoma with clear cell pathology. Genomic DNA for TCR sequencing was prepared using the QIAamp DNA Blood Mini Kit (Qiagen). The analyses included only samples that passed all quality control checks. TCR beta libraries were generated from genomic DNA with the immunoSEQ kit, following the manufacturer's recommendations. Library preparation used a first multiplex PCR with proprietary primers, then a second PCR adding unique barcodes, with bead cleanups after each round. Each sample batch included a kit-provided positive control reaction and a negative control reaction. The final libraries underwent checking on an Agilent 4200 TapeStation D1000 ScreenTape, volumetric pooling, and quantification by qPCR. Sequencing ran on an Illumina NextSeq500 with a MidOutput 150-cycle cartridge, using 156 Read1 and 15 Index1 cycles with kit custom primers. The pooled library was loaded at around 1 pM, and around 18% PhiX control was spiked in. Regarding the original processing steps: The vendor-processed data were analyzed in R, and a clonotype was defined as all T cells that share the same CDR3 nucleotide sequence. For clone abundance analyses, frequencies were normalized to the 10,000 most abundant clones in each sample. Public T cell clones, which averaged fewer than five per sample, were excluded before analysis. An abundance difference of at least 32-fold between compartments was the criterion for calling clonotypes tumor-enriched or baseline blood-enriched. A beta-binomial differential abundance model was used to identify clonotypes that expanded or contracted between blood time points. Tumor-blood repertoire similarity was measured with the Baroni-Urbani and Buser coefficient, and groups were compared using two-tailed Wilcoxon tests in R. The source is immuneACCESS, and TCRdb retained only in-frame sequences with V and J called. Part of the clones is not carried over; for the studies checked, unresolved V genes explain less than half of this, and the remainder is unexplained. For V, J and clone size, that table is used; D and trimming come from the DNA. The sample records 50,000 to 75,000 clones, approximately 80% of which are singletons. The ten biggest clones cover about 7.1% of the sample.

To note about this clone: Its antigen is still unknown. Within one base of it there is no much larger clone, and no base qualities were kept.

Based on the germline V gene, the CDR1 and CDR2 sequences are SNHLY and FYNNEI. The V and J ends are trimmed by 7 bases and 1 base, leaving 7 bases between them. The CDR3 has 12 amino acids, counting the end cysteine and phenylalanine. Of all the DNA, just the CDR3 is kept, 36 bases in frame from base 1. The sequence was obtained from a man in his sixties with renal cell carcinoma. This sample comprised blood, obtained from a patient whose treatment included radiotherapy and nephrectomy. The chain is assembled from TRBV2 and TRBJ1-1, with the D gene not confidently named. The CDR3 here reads CASKAGNTEAFF. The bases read TGTGCCAGCAAGGCAGGGAACACTGAAGCTTTCTTT.